This entry describes one T cell receptor beta chain. The data are from a study of graft-versus-host responses after intestinal transplantation. TCRdb's copy holds only in-frame clones and misses some; the assay was immunoSEQ multiplex PCR. The table lists about 47,000 clones, approximately 95% of them singletons. The CDR3 is 15 amino acids. CDR1 is SGHTA, CDR2 FQGTGA, per germline. The chain has TRBV7-3 and TRBJ2-5; TRBD2 aligns across 9 bases. TRBJ2-7 matches the DNA end more closely, so the J call is doubtful. This clonotype was sampled from a human patient who received an intestinal transplant, so some T cells may come from the graft donor. The sequencing used PBMCs, collected 750 to 850 days after a first intestinal transplant, on the day of a second. In DNA, the CDR3 is TGTGCCAGCAGCTTAACTAGCGGGAGCGAGTACGAGCAGTACTTC. Its translation: CASSLTSGSEYEQYF.